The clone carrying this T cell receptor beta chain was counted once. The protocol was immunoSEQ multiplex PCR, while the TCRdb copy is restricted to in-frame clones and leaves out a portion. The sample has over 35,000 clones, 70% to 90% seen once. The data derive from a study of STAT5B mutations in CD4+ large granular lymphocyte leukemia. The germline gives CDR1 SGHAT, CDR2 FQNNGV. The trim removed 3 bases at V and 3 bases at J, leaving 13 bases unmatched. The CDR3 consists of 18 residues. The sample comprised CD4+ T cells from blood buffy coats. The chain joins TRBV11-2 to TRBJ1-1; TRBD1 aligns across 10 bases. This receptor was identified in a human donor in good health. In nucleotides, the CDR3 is TGTGCCAGCAGCTTCCGGACAGGGGGTGCTTTTCCCGACACTGAAGCTTTCTTT. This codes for CASSFRTGGAFPDTEAFF.